These 18 T cell receptor beta chains originate from one sample sequenced in a study of low-dose radiotherapy and immunotherapy resistance in tumors. Specified time point: before trial treatment. TRAV and TRBV primers primed cDNA for both TCRalpha and TCRbeta. TCRs were put through 20 PCR cycles of amplification with Phusion. A constant-region primer and the V-primer adapter served as the primer pair. TCRdb used MiXCR to reprocess the reads, holding one entry per CDR3 protein. The data contain 54,000 or so distinct CDR3 sequences, approximately 25% of them seen just once; the ten biggest clones take up 5.5% to 6.5%. The sample in question was PBMCs, obtained before treatment. The receptors originated from a male donor with prostate cancer.

This clonotype was detected many times. The chain carries TRBV29-1 and TRBJ2-1; the D gene is possibly TRBD2 (5 bases). V was trimmed by 7 bases and J by 7 bases, leaving 20 bases between them. Looked up from germline, CDR1 is SQVTM and CDR2 is ANQGSEA. The CDR3 is made up of 14 amino acids. The CDR3 nucleotides are TGCAGCGCTCCCCCCCAGGCGGGTGGAAATGAGCAGTTCTTC. Translating gives CSAPPQAGGNEQFF.

The chain recombines TRBV12-3 or TRBV12-4 with TRBJ1-1; the D is unclear. Trimming left V 5 bases short and J 1 base short, with 8 bases between. The CDR3 covers 13 residues. CDR3 in amino acids: CASSLGKNTEAFF. The CDR3 region has the DNA TGTGCCAGCAGTCTCGGAAAGAACACTGAAGCTTTCTTT.

This clonotype was recorded a few times. The chain uses TRBV28 and TRBJ1-5, with 7 nucleotides matching TRBD1. Per the germline V gene, CDR1 is MDHEN and CDR2 is SYDVKM. The CDR3 is made up of 14 amino acids. V lost 6 bases and J lost 3; bases outside the gene matches: 5. This CDR3 reads CASRLDRFNQPQHF. The CDR3 nucleotides read TGTGCCAGCAGACTGGACAGGTTCAATCAGCCCCAGCATTTT.

Many counts were recorded for this clonotype. This CDR3 is CASSLSSGGSSYNEQFF. CDR3 in DNA: TGCGCCAGCAGCTTGTCTAGCGGGGGGAGCTCCTACAATGAGCAGTTCTTC. The chain carries TRBV5-1 and TRBJ2-1; 11 positions agree with TRBD2. Per germline, CDR1 SGHRS and CDR2 YFSETQ. The CDR3 length is 17 residues. The J segment lost 0 bases and the V segment lost 1 base, leaving 3 bases of the junction unmatched.

This clonotype was observed at least ten times. The chain has TRBV20-1 and TRBJ1-5, with D unclear. The CDR3 consists of 16 residues. The germline CDR1 and CDR2 sequences are DFQATT and SNEGSKA (reference sequence). V dropped 0 bases and J dropped 0 bases, with 12 bases sitting between them. The CDR3 DNA follows: TGCAGTGCTAGAGATCGGGGTTGGAATAGCAATCAGCCCCAGCATTTT. Translating gives CSARDRGWNSNQPQHF.

This clonotype came up many times. The V and J genes are TRBV13 and TRBJ2-1; TRBD2 agrees at 14 bases. J was trimmed by 8 bases and V by 6 bases; bases with no gene match: 9. CDR3 length: 16 residues. Per the germline V gene, CDR1 is PRHDT and CDR2 is FYEKMQ (reference sequence). CDR3 in amino acids: CASSPGTSGREDEQFF. The CDR3 DNA is TGTGCCAGCAGTCCCGGGACTAGCGGGAGAGAGGATGAGCAGTTCTTC.

V gene TRBV28 combines with J gene TRBJ2-1; D tentatively fits TRBD1 or TRBD2 (5 bases each). V was clipped by 2 bases and J by 6 bases, with 14 bases between them. CDR1 MDHEN and CDR2 SYDVKM come from the germline V gene. The CDR3 extends over 15 amino acids. CDR3 region: CASSLIGASGNEQFF. CDR3 nucleotide sequence: TGTGCCAGCAGTTTAATCGGGGCTTCTGGCAATGAGCAGTTCTTC. Complete variable domain (other parts from reference TRBV28 and TRBJ2-1): DVKVTQSSRYLVKRTGEKVFLECVQDMDHENMFWYRQDPGLGLRLIYFSYDVKMKEKGDIPEGYSVSREKKERFSLILESASTNQTSMYLCASSLIGASGNEQFFGPGTRLTVL.

This clonotype appeared many times. The J gene is TRBJ1-2, the V gene TRBV6-5; 7 bases match TRBD1. V shed 4 bases, J shed 4 bases, and the junction held 15 bases outside the gene matches. This CDR3 is built from 17 residues. The germline gives CDR1 MNHEY, CDR2 SVGAGI. The CDR3 sequence: CASSSPGQPLGSYGYTF. For the CDR3, the DNA is TGTGCCAGCAGTTCGCCGGGACAGCCATTGGGGTCCTATGGCTACACCTTC.

There are many counts of this clonotype. This chain uses TRBV10-2 with TRBJ1-1; 7 bases line up with TRBD1. The V gene's germline CDR1 is WSHSY and CDR2 SAAADI. This CDR3 is 12 amino acids long. V lost 10 bases, J lost 11 bases, and 13 bases stayed unmatched. CDR3 sequence: CAISDRMNGAFF. The CDR3, as DNA: TGCGCCATCTCGGACAGGATGAACGGGGCTTTCTTT.

The V and J genes are TRBV5-1 and TRBJ2-1, with TRBD1 identical over 8 bases. The ends lost 0 bases at V and 3 bases at J; junction bases unmatched: 2. This CDR3 contains 15 residues. In germline, CDR1 is SGHRS, CDR2 YFSETQ. CDR3 sequence reads: CASSLGTGSYNEQFF. CDR3 nucleotides: TGCGCCAGCAGCTTGGGGACAGGGAGCTACAATGAGCAGTTCTTC. Variable domain in full (rest from reference TRBV5-1 and TRBJ2-1): KAGVTQTPRYLIKTRGQQVTLSCSPISGHRSVSWYQQTPGQGLQFLFEYFSETQRNKGNFPGRFSGRQFSNSRSEMNVSTLELGDSALYLCASSLGTGSYNEQFFGPGTRLTVL.

With regard to this clonotype: A single base is all that separates this from a far larger clone, so a read error is likely. The V and J genes are TRBV13 and TRBJ1-1; tentatively, D is TRBD1 (5 bases). This CDR3 spans 14 amino acids. Germline V gene lookup returns CDR1 PRHDT and CDR2 FYEKMQ (reference sequence). V was clipped by 5 bases and J by 3 bases, with 13 bases between them. The CDR3 is CASSPWGVHTEAFF. DNA for the CDR3: TGTGCCAGCAGCCCATGGGGGGTTCACACTGAAGCTTTCTTT.

The chain joins TRBV7-2 to TRBJ1-2; possibly TRBD1 for D (6 bases). Germline V gives CDR1 SGHTA, CDR2 FQGNSA. Trimming took 3 bases from V and 0 from J, leaving 8 bases between them. The CDR3 contains 14 residues. CDR3 amino acids: CASSLDRANYGYTF. DNA of the CDR3: TGTGCCAGCAGCTTGGACAGAGCTAACTATGGCTACACCTTC.

Turning to this clonotype: A far bigger clonotype differs at one base, so this is likely a read error. J is TRBJ2-7 and V is TRBV5-1, with 9 bases lining up with TRBD1. This CDR3 has 15 amino acids. Germline-derived CDR1 and CDR2 are SGHRS and YFSETQ. The CDR3 DNA sequence: TGTGCCAGCAGCCGATCCGGGACAGGGTCCTACGAGCAGTACTTC. It yields the protein CASSRSGTGSYEQYF.

Of note for this clonotype: A single base is all that separates this from a far larger clone, so a read error is likely. The gene calls are TRBV7-8 and TRBJ2-2; tentative D call: TRBD2 (7 bases). Per the germline V gene, CDR1 is SGHVS and CDR2 is FQNEAQ. Between the trimmed V and J ends, which lost 5 bases and 13 bases, there was a span of 23 bases. The CDR3 has 15 residues. The CDR3 nucleotides read TGTGCCAGCAGCACCGGGGGGCGTGAGTACGGCCCGCTGTTTTTT. Amino acids: CASSTGGREYGPLFF.

CDR3: CSVAAGRNTEAFF. The CDR3 bases are TGCAGCGTTGCCGCGGGAAGGAACACTGAAGCTTTCTTT. The chain employs TRBV29-1 and TRBJ1-1; no definite D call. Trimming left V 4 bases short and J 1 base short, with 10 bases between. The CDR3 has 13 residues. Germline loops: CDR1 SQVTM, CDR2 ANQGSEA.

The chain combines TRBV11-3 with TRBJ2-1; D is unclear. V lost 1 base, J lost 9 bases, and 7 bases lay in between. The CDR3 extends over 12 amino acids. Germline V gene data show CDR1 as SGHNT and CDR2 as YENEEA. CDR3 sequence (DNA): TGTGCCAGCAGCTTAGCCAGTGGTGAGCAGTTCTTC. Amino acid sequence: CASSLASGEQFF. The full variable domain, in which reference TRBV11-3 and TRBJ2-1 provide the parts outside the CDR3, is EAGVVQSPRYKIIEKKQPVAFWCNPISGHNTLYWYLQNLGQGPELLIRYENEEAVDDSQLPKDRFSAERLKGVDSTLKIQPAELGDSAVYLCASSLASGEQFFGPGTRLTVL.

This clonotype was observed many times. V and J are TRBV27 and TRBJ2-3, with a weak D call TRBD2 (6 bases). The CDR3 has 13 residues. Trimming left V 8 bases short and J 5 bases short, with 14 bases between. Germline V gene data show CDR1 as MNHEY and CDR2 as SMNVEV (reference sequence). CDR3 nucleotides: TGTGCCAGCTGGACCTCCGGGGGAGATACGCAGTATTTT. Translated: CASWTSGGDTQYF.

The chain links TRBV3-1 to TRBJ2-7; no clear D. CDR3 length: 11 residues. From germline, CDR1 is LGHDT and CDR2 YNNKEL (reference sequence). The germline V and J ends were trimmed by 3 bases and 6 bases, with 6 bases remaining between them. CDR3 sequence: CASSHSAEQYF. The CDR3 region has the DNA TGTGCCAGCAGCCACTCCGCCGAGCAGTACTTC.